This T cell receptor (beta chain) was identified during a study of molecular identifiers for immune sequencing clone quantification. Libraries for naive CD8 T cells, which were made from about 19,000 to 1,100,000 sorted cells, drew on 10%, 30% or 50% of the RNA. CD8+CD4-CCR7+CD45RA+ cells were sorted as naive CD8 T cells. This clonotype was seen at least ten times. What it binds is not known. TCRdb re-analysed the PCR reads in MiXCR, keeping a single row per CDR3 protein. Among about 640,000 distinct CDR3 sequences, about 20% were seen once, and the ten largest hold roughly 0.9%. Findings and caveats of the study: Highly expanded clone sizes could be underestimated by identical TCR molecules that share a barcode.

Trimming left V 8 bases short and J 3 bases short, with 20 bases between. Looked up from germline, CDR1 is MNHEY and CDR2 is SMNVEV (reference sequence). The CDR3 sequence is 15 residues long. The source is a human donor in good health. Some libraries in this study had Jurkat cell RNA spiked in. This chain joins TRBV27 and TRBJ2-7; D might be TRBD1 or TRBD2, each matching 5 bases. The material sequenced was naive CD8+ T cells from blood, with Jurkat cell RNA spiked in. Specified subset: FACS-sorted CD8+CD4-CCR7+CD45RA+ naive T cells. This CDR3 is CASSQPRDRNYEQYF. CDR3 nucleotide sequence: TGTGCCAGCTCACAGCCCAGGGACCGAAACTACGAGCAGTACTTC.